This T cell receptor (beta chain) appears in the sequencing data of a study of shared clonotypes between healthy human individuals. Overall study: A few men and a couple of women, aged 18 to 49, were donors. Study-wide results and caveats: Measured sharing among donors was expected to vary with sequencing depth.

As concerns this clone: Its antigen is unidentified.

Assay used: immunoSEQ multiplex PCR; TCRdb lists only in-frame clones, some missing. The sample carries some 2.1 million clones, 90% to 95% recorded once. V gave up 3 bases and J gave up 4 bases, with 8 bases separating them. The CDR3 extends over 12 amino acids. CDR1 is SQVTM and CDR2 is ANQGSEA in the germline V gene. Sequenced input: naive CD4+ T cells sorted from blood. As to subset: CD45RA+ positively selected. This TCR came from a young man in good health. V usage is TRBV29-1 and J usage is TRBJ2-3; D gene unclear. This chain's CDR3 is CSVEAVSDTQYF. Written as DNA, the CDR3 is TGCAGCGTTGAGGCAGTCTCAGATACGCAGTATTTT.